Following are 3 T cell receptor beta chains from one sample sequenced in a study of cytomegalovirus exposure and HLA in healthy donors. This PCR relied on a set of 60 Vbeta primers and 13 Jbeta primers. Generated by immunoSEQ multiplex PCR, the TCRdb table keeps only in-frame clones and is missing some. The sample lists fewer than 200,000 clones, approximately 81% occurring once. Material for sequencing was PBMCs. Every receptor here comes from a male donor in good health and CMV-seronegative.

The CDR3 DNA sequence: TGTGCCAGCAGCTTGAGTATTGGCGGGGGGTACACAGATACGCAGTATTTT. It codes for CASSLSIGGGYTDTQYF. This sequence joins TRBV5-6 and TRBJ2-3; TRBD2 aligns across 8 bases. Unmatched junction bases numbered 9, after V lost 1 base and J lost 2 bases. The CDR3 sequence is 17 residues long. The germline V gene encodes CDR1 SGHDT and CDR2 YYEEEE.

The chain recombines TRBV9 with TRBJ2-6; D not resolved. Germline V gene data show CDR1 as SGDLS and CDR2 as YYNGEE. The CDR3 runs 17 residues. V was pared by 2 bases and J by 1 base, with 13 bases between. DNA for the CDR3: TGTGCCAGCAGCGTTGGTAGTGTGGTATCTGGGGCCAACGTCCTGACTTTC. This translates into CASSVGSVVSGANVLTF.

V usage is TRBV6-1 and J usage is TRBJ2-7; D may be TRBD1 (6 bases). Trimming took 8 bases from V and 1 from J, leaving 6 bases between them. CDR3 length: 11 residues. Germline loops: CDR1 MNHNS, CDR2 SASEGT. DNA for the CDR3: TGTGCCAGCGGACAGTCCTACGAGCAGTACTTC. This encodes CASGQSYEQYF.